Shown below are 5 T cell receptor beta chains from a single sample sequenced in a study of blood T cell repertoires in COVID-19. Generated by immunoSEQ multiplex PCR, the TCRdb table keeps only in-frame clones and is missing some. The repertoire holds over 65,000 clones, with just under 85% as singletons. The sample comprised peripheral blood. Every receptor here comes from a man of 80 years or more with active or convalescent COVID-19.

The chain carries TRBV10-1 and TRBJ1-1; TRBD1 aligns across 12 bases. Per the germline V gene, CDR1 is WNHNN and CDR2 is SYGVQD (reference sequence). CDR3 size: 15 residues. V shed 3 bases and J 11 bases; nucleotides not matched to a gene: 10. The CDR3 DNA sequence: TGCGCCAGCAGTGACTCCCCGGGACAGGGGGCGGCGGCTTTCTTT. It encodes CASSDSPGQGAAAFF.

CDR3 in amino acids: CASRHKTARNNQPQHF. CDR3 sequence (DNA): TGTGCCAGCAGGCACAAGACAGCGCGAAACAATCAGCCCCAGCATTTT. The chain is built from TRBV28 and TRBJ1-5, with a tentative D call TRBD1 (5 bases). The CDR3 is made up of 16 amino acids. The germline V gene has CDR1 MDHEN and CDR2 SYDVKM. The V gene lost 6 bases and the J gene lost 3 bases, with 18 bases spanning the gap.

The V gene is TRBV25-1, the J gene TRBJ1-1; possibly TRBD1 for D (6 bases). The ends were cut back, 6 bases at V and 8 bases at J, with 16 bases in the middle. Per the germline V gene, CDR1 is MGHDK and CDR2 is SYGVNS. CDR3 length equals 13 residues. The CDR3 DNA reads as TGTGCCAGCAGGCCCCGGCGGACAGCAGAAGCTTTCTTT. Amino acid sequence: CASRPRRTAEAFF.

The gene calls are TRBV19 and TRBJ1-2; D is possibly TRBD1 (5 bases). CDR1 and CDR2 (germline): LNHDA, SQIVND (reference sequence). The CDR3 covers 14 residues. Trimming took off 4 bases at V and 5 bases at J, with 14 bases between the two ends. The CDR3 sequence is CASSSGGTRYGYTF. As DNA, the CDR3 is TGTGCCAGTAGTAGCGGGGGGACTCGATATGGCTACACCTTC.

The rearrangement links TRBV27 to TRBJ1-4, with 8 bases lining up with TRBD1. The germline V gene has CDR1 MNHEY and CDR2 SMNVEV (reference sequence). V shed 5 bases and J 2 bases; nucleotides not matched to a gene: 13. The CDR3 totals 18 residues. The CDR3 region has the DNA TGTGCCAGCAGTGCGAATACAGGGGGGATCGCGACTAATGAAAAACTGTTTTTT. Protein sequence: CASSANTGGIATNEKLFF.